This T cell receptor beta chain derives from a study of blood T cells in healthy people across ages. Study results and limitations: Both higher diversity and more naive CD4+ cells marked long-lived donors when set against aged donors. The CMV status of each donor remained undetermined, and this could have confounded shifts in expanded clonotypes.

Then a second PCR, running about 6 to 12 cycles, was carried out with a sample-barcoded 5' primer and a J-beta primer mix. Using its own MiXCR run on the 5' RACE reads, TCRdb lists one record per CDR3 protein. This sample has 2 million or so distinct CDR3 sequences; just under 50% occur once, and the top ten carry less than 2.5%. Drawn from each donor were approximately 10 milliliters of peripheral blood. Every sample yielded at least 6 million isolated PBMCs. This CDR3 contains 13 residues. CDR1 is SGHTA and CDR2 is FQGNSA in the germline V gene. J lost 13 bases, V lost 8 bases, and 12 bases had no gene match. As for this clonotype: Its antigen is not known.

The origin of this receptor is a woman between 40 and 50 years old in good health. The J gene is TRBJ2-4, the V gene TRBV7-2, with 9 positions matching TRBD1. Sequenced input: blood. CDR3 sequence: CASQGQGGGEQYF. The CDR3 coding sequence is TGTGCCAGCCAGGGACAGGGAGGGGGAGAGCAGTACTTC.